The entry below describes one T cell receptor (beta chain). Its antigen remains unidentified. The data were produced by immunoSEQ multiplex PCR, yet TCRdb's version contains in-frame clones alone and is incomplete. The sample holds under 20,000 clones, about 89% seen once. The germline gives CDR1 SNHLY, CDR2 FYNNEI. This CDR3 has 15 residues. The V and J ends lost 5 bases and 4 bases respectively, with 18 bases between them. These data belong to a study of T cells in localized non-small cell lung cancer. Whole-study findings and limits: Heterogeneity is still possible, as just one tumor region was sequenced. Measurement of T cell clonality placed uninvolved adjacent lung highest, above the level in tumor. Turning up in adjacent lung were a median approximately 57 of the top 100 tumor clones.

Here the sequenced sample was peripheral blood, taken before any cancer treatment. This sequence originates from a female donor older than 55 with stage III squamous cell lung carcinoma. The chain recombines TRBV2 with TRBJ2-7, with D possibly called TRBD1 or TRBD2 (6 bases each). The CDR3: CASSNVKGGTYEQYF. CDR3 DNA: TGTGCCAGCAGTAACGTAAAGGGGGGAACGTACGAGCAGTACTTC.